The clone carrying this TCR beta chain was recorded once. This specimen comes from a study of shared clonotypes between healthy human individuals. TCRdb's table, derived via immunoSEQ multiplex PCR, lists solely in-frame clones and lacks some. The top ten clones hold around 0.47% of a sample with roughly 1.5 million clones, approximately 98% of them seen once. The CDR3 covers 15 residues. Trimming stripped 7 bases from V and 8 bases from J, with 21 bases between. CDR1 is MGHRA, CDR2 YSYEKL, per germline. The sequence came from a young man in good health. The chain couples TRBV4-1 to TRBJ2-1; TRBD2 might be the D (6 bases). Sequencing input: naive CD4+ T cells sorted from blood. Subset specified: CD45RA+ positively selected. CDR3 coding DNA: TGCGCCAGCACCCGGGGGACCCCCTTAACCCATGAGCAGTTCTTC. This translates into CASTRGTPLTHEQFF.